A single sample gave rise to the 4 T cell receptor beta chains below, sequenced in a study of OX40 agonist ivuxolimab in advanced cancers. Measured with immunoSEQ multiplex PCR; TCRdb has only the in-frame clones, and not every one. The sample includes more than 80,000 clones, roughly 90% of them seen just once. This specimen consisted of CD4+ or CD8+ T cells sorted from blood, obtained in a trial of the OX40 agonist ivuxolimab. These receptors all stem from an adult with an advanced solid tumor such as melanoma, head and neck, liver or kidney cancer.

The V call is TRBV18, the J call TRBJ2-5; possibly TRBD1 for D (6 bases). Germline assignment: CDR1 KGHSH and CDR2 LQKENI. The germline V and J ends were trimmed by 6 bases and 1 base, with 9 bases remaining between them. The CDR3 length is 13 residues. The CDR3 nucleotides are TGTGCCAGCTCCTCGACAGGCCAAGAGACCCAGTACTTC. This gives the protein CASSSTGQETQYF.

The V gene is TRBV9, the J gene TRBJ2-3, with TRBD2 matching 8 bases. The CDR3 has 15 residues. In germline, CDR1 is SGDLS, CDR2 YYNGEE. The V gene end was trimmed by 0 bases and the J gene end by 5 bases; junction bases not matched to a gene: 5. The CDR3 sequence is CASSVGTLAGDTQYF. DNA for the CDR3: TGTGCCAGCAGCGTAGGGACTCTAGCGGGAGATACGCAGTATTTT.

CDR3 nucleotides: TGTGCCAGTAGTAGACTAGCAGATACGCAGTATTTT. This gives the protein CASSRLADTQYF. The chain combines TRBV19 with TRBJ2-3; TRBD2 might be the D (6 bases). CDR1 and CDR2 from the germline V gene are LNHDA and SQIVND (reference sequence). The V end was cut by 4 bases, the J end by 4 bases, with 6 bases between. This CDR3 contains 12 residues. Full variable domain (outside the CDR3, taken from reference TRBV19 and TRBJ2-3): DGGITQSPKYLFRKEGQNVTLSCEQNLNHDAMYWYRQDPGQGLRLIYYSQIVNDFQKGDIAEGYSVSREKKESFPLTVTSAQKNPTAFYLCASSRLADTQYFGPGTRLTVL.

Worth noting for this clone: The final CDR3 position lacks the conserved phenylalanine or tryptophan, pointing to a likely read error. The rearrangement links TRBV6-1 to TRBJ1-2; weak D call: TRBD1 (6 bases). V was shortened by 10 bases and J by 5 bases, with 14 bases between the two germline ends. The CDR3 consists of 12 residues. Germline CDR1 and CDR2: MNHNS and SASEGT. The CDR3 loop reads CATGPTGYGYTS. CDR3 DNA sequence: TGTGCCACCGGCCCGACAGGTTATGGCTACACCTCC.